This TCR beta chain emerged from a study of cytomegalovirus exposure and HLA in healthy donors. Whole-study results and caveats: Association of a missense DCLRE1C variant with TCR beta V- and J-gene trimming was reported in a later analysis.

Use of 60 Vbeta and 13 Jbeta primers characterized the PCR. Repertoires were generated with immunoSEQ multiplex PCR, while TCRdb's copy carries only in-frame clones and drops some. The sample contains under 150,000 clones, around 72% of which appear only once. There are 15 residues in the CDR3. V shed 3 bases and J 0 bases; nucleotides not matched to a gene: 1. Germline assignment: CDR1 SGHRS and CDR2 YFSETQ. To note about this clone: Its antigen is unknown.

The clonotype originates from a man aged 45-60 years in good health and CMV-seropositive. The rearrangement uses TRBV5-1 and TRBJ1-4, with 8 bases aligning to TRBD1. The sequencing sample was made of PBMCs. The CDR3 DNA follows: TGCGCCAGCAGCTCGGGACAGGCAACTAATGAAAAACTGTTTTTT. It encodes CASSSGQATNEKLFF.